This T cell receptor beta chain comes out of a study of T cells after yellow fever vaccination (dated by TCRdb to between 2019 and 2020). Regarding the complete study: The SMART-Seq v4 Ultra Low Input RNA kit was used to prepare libraries from fractions with low cell numbers. Two healthy male donors, one aged 18 to 29 and one aged 30 to 40 years, made up the cohort. To follow T-cell clones before and after primary and booster YFV17D yellow fever vaccination, bulk TCR alpha and beta repertoires were sequenced over time. Blood was drawn at multiple timepoints before and after primary and secondary immunization, with bulk PBMC replicates and cell subsets isolated.

This clonotype was recorded many times. Its antigen remains undetermined. Per-nucleotide qualities are absent, and no much larger clonotype sits a single base away. TCR cDNA was synthesized by 5'RACE template switching, through which a universal primer site and unique molecular identifiers were introduced. Priming for cDNA synthesis came from both the TCR alpha and TCR beta constant segments. Two PCR steps were used to amplify libraries, with sample barcodes and sequencing adapters being added in the second step. Libraries were sequenced on Illumina HiSeq 2500 (2x100 bp) or NovaSeq (2x150 bp). The original pipeline was this. MIGEC was used to demultiplex reads and collapse the reads into UMI consensus sequences, and MiXCR was used for V(D)J alignment. Clonotypes responding to the vaccine were identified with edgeR on replicate PBMC samples, with the criteria of FDR below 0.01 and a log2 fold change above 5 up to day 15. Bulk clonotypes were assigned CD4 or CD8 identity according to which sequenced CD4 or CD8 repertoire held them at higher abundance. Using fastp at Q25 and MiXCR, TCRdb reprocessed the public reads and kept productive beta chains. Each record represents a unique CDR3 protein, reported with the most common genes and DNA among its rows. The V and J calls reflect TCRdb's pipeline rather than the authors' work. The sample yields about 580,000 distinct CDR3 sequences; about 15% were counted once. About 18% of the sample is held by the ten biggest clonotypes.

What the treatment or condition label conveys for this sample: live attenuated yellow fever vaccine strain. At every blood-draw timepoint, two biological replicates of bulk PBMCs were collected. A standard Ficoll-Paque protocol was used to isolate PBMCs from peripheral blood. RNA was extracted with TriZol from bulk PBMCs, CD4 and CD8 fractions, and dextramer-positive and dextramer-negative fractions. As encoded in the germline V gene, CDR1 is SGHTA while CDR2 is FQGTGA. V is pared back by 2 bases and J by 0 bases, with 13 bases lying between the germline termini. The CDR3 numbers 16 residues from cysteine through phenylalanine. Left in the record is the CDR3 DNA by itself, 48 bases read in frame from the first base. Here is what the overall study found, with its caveats: Compared with the primary T-cell response, the secondary T-cell response was faster but weaker, reaching its peak on day 5 rather than on day 15. Because the study included only a couple of donors, the extent to which the findings can be generalized is limited. A small fraction of clonotypes appeared in both the CD4 and CD8 compartments, likely as a result of convergent recombination. Because abundant contaminating clonotypes from the bulk population could be contained in FACS-sorted repertoires, computational filtering was required. Most clones expanded after primary vaccination (96% of CD4 and 80% to 90% of CD8) were re-detected after the booster, suggesting that broad memory maintenance occurred.

Recombination linked TRBV7-3 to TRBJ1-1, with no D gene named confidently. Sequences were derived from PBMCs, sampled more than 4 days after the first yellow fever vaccination. This sequence was found in a young man who received the YFV17D yellow fever vaccine. The nucleotides are TGTGCCAGCAGCTTAGCCCCCGGAGATTTGAACACTGAAGCTTTCTTT. This encodes CASSLAPGDLNTEAFF.